Listed here is a single TCR delta chain. There is no known antigen for this receptor. Nothing much larger sits one base from this clone, and base qualities are not available. The trim is 3 bases for V and 0 bases for J, with a gap of 14 bases between the germline ends. CDR1 and CDR2 (TSWWSYY, QGS) derive from the germline V gene. The cysteine opens and the phenylalanine closes a CDR3 of 16 amino acids. Left in the record is the CDR3 DNA by itself, 48 bases read in frame from the first base. Thymic samples were depleted of alphabeta T cells, then CD3+ TCRVdelta1+ TCRVdelta2- thymocytes were FACS-sorted. Sorted Vdelta1+ thymocyte purity ranged from about 98% to 99.6%. Thymic specimens were obtained from roughly eight paediatric patients, aged from about 5 days to 16 months, who were undergoing corrective cardiac surgery. After the thymic tissue was dispersed, mononuclear cells were isolated using a Histopaque-1077 density gradient. For staining, the antibodies used were anti-TCRVdelta1 clone TS8.2, anti-TCRVdelta2 clone B6, anti-CD3 clone HIT3a and anti-TCRalphabeta clone IP26.

RNA was isolated using the RNeasy mini kit, and reverse transcription was performed with Superscript III. Multiplex PCR was used to generate CDR3 amplicons, with pooled V-gene forward primers and a constant-region reverse primer carrying Illumina adaptor overhangs. After gel purification, the amplicons were indexed with Nextera index primers during eight to nine additional PCR cycles and then purified using AMPure XP beads. The libraries were sequenced on an Illumina MiSeq using paired-end 250 bp reads, dual indexing and a 20% PhiX spike-in. From the authors' description of their analysis: FastQC was used to check read quality, and ea-utils fastq-join was used to merge TRG read pairs. IMGT/HighV-QUEST was used to annotate sequences, retaining only productive sequences with an unambiguous V-gene assignment, and each clonotype was defined by an identical CDR3 sequence. For downstream analysis, VDJtools 1.1.1, tcR 2.2.3, Treemap and vegan Shannon diversity in R 3.4.4 were used. TCRdb reprocessed the public data with the CATT caller; entries with the same nucleotide sequence were combined afterwards. The V and J calls and clone size are TCRdb's, not the authors'. The sample profile shows tens of thousands of delta-chain clones; approximately 16% of them were found once. The leading ten clones occupy roughly 0.5% of the sample.

The data belong to a study of Vδ1+ human thymocytes (dated by TCRdb to the late 2010s). For the study in its entirety: As a data resource, the study described the mRNA-level TRG and TRD CDR3 repertoires found in highly purified Vdelta1+ thymocytes taken from young children. Earlier work had validated the multiplex-based CDR3 amplicon strategy against 5'RACE-based methods for generating CDR3 amplicons. On the study overall, not on this receptor specifically: Even though sort purity was high, about 19% of thymic TRD sequences were Vdelta2 (and few were Vdelta3), which was not the case for the peripheral blood Vdelta1+ controls. Thymic TRG and TRD repertoires appeared highly polyclonal with Gaussian CDR3 length distributions, unlike oligoclonal peripheral blood repertoires. Many TRG clonotypes were shared between donors (up to roughly 7x10^3), whereas TRD repertoires were essentially private (max roughly 120 shared). No clustering by age or sex was observed, so analyses did not stratify donors by these variables. Because unexpected Vdelta2 sequences could lead to misinterpretation of bulk repertoire data, the authors recommended using highly purified populations and validating at the single-cell level.

This TCR was recovered from a boy under three years old who had congenital heart surgery. The sequenced sample consisted of Vdelta1+ gamma-delta thymocytes from the thymus. In the paper's terms, the cell subset or site label means: FACS-sorted CD3+ TCRalphabeta- TCRVdelta1+ TCRVdelta2- thymocytes. The chain is assembled from TRDV1 and TRDJ1; the D gene is perhaps TRDD2 or TRDD3, as each covers 6 bases. The CDR3 region: CALGDLPGVDTDKLIF. DNA sequence: TGTGCTCTTGGGGATCTTCCTGGGGTCGACACCGATAAACTCATCTTT.